This TCR beta chain comes out of a study of T-cell reconstitution after alpha-beta-depleted transplantation in children. Study-level results: There were some patients whose high TCRbeta diversity at day 60 came from surviving recipient T cells and thymic progenitors. Once a year had passed after transplant, T-cell counts and diversity came mostly from newly produced T cells. Reportedly, only several hundred clones from non-depleted graft cells drove alpha-beta T-cell counts at about two months.

Researchers prepared the TCRbeta library using unique molecular identifiers, the study reports. TCRdb redid the calling of the PCR reads with MiXCR, one entry per CDR3 protein. The table shows 200,000 to 250,000 distinct CDR3 sequences, with roughly a tenth occurring only once. This clonotype was observed at least ten times. Its antigen remains unidentified. This specimen was PBMCs, taken before TCRalphabeta/CD19-depleted stem cell transplant. This clonotype originated in a child under two years old with acute myeloid leukemia, due to receive a stem cell transplant.

The CDR3 is CSVVIYSGNTIYF. The CDR3 DNA reads TGCAGCGTTGTGATCTACTCTGGAAACACCATATATTTT. This rearrangement joins TRBV29-1 to TRBJ1-3, with D hard to call. Germline loops: CDR1 SQVTM, CDR2 ANQGSEA. V lost 4 bases and J 0 bases, leaving 7 bases between the germline ends. The CDR3 runs to 13 residues.